This TCR beta chain was sequenced for a study of cytomegalovirus exposure and HLA in healthy donors. Looking at the study overall: Earlier, some 180 million T cells were analyzed, and fewer than 120 million unique TCR beta sequences were found among them.

Note on this clone: Its antigen is as yet unknown.

This PCR relied on a set of 60 Vbeta primers and 13 Jbeta primers. Clones were sequenced by immunoSEQ multiplex PCR, and TCRdb holds only the in-frame ones, with some missing. The sample includes roughly 180,000 clones, approximately 84% of them seen just once. Broader study findings: It is likely that the observed cluster of highly shared sequence variants was a sequencing artifact. The study flagged fewer than 200 TCR beta chains as cytomegalovirus-associated.

The sample comprised PBMCs. The TCR was taken from a girl aged 10-17 years in good health and CMV-seropositive.

For the CDR3, the DNA is TGTGCCACCAGCGAACAGGGGGCGCGCAATCAGCCCCAGCATTTT. Translated: CATSEQGARNQPQHF. This sequence joins TRBV15 and TRBJ1-5; TRBD1 matches at 9 bases. Germline CDR1 is LNHNV and CDR2 is YYDKDF (reference sequence). This CDR3 region has 15 residues. V lost 5 bases to trimming and J lost 2 bases; unmatched junction nucleotides: 4. Supplemented by reference TRBV15 and TRBJ1-5, the full variable domain reads DAMVIQNPRYQVTQFGKPVTLSCSQTLNHNVMYWYQQKSSQAPKLLFHYYDKDFNNEADTPDNFQSRRPNTSFCFLDIRSPGLGDTAMYLCATSEQGARNQPQHFGDGTRLSIL.